The clone carrying this T cell receptor beta chain is a singleton in its sample. Its antigen is not known. The data stem from a study of cytomegalovirus exposure and HLA in healthy donors. Study-wide background: A prior study identified 100 million to 130 million unique TCR beta sequences from some 180 million T cells.

It was with 60 Vbeta and 13 Jbeta primers that the PCR ran. Here immunoSEQ multiplex PCR was the method, and the copy in TCRdb shows in-frame clones only, minus some. The sample shows 92,000 or so clones, approximately 60% of them seen only once. Study observations and caveats: The later analysis indicated that the majority of CMV-associated TCR beta chains appeared HLA-restricted.

The V gene's germline CDR1 is MNHEY and CDR2 SMNVEV (reference sequence). The germline V and J ends were trimmed by 5 bases and 5 bases, with 12 bases remaining between them. The CDR3 loop spans 13 amino acids. The sequenced sample consisted of PBMCs. The origin of this receptor is a woman aged 45 to 65 in good health and CMV-seropositive. The chain joins TRBV27 to TRBJ2-5, with D perhaps TRBD2 (7 bases). CDR3 region: CASSGGARETQYF. As DNA, the CDR3 is TGTGCCAGCAGTGGGGGGGCTCGGGAGACCCAGTACTTC.